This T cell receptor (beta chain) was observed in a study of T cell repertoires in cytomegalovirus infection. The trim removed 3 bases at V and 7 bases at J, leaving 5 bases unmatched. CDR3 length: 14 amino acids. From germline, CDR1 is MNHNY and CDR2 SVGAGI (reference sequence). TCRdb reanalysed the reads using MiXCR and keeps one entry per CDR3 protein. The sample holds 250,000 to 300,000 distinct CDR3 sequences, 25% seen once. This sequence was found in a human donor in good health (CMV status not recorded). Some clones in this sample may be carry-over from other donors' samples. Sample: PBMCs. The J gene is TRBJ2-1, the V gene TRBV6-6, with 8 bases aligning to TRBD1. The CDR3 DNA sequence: TGTGCCAGCAGTTATGGACAGGGTGTGAATGAGCAGTTCTTC. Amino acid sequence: CASSYGQGVNEQFF.